The 23 T cell receptor beta chains in this list originate from one sample, sequenced in a study of T cells after yellow fever vaccination. Each CDR3 protein is one row after TCRdb ran MiXCR on the 5' RACE reads. Of 200,000 to 300,000 distinct CDR3 sequences in the sample, roughly 13% were seen once. The sequenced sample was CD4+ T cells sorted from PBMCs, obtained 45 days after the yellow fever booster vaccination. Every receptor here comes from a man aged 30 to 39 who received the YFV17D yellow fever vaccine.

V is TRBV5-1 and J is TRBJ2-7; TRBD1 matches 9 bases. Per germline, CDR1 SGHRS and CDR2 YFSETQ. This CDR3 contains 14 residues. J gave up 5 bases and V 6 bases, and 9 bases lay outside the gene matches. The DNA of the CDR3 is TGCGCCAGCAACCCGGACAGGGGTGGAAACGAGCAGTACTTC. This encodes CASNPDRGGNEQYF.

J is TRBJ1-3 and V is TRBV30; D unresolved. The V gene's germline CDR1 is GTSNPN and CDR2 SVGIG (reference sequence). The CDR3 runs 11 residues. The V and J ends lost 2 bases and 2 bases respectively, with 1 base between them. The CDR3 bases are TGTGCCTGGAGTACTGGAAACACCATATATTTT. Translation gives CAWSTGNTIYF.

V gene TRBV24-1 combines with J gene TRBJ2-5, with TRBD2 as a possible D gene (5 bases). The germline V and J ends were trimmed by 3 bases and 3 bases, with 13 bases remaining between them. The CDR3 is 15 amino acids. Germline-derived CDR1 and CDR2 are KGHDR and SFDVKD. The CDR3 sequence: CATSDPGLIEETQYF. In nucleotides, the CDR3 is TGTGCCACCAGTGATCCCGGACTTATAGAAGAGACCCAGTACTTC.

The genes are TRBV20-1 and TRBJ2-7; 13 bases are shared with TRBD2. CDR3 length: 17 amino acids. Germline-derived CDR1 and CDR2 are DFQATT and SNEGSKA (reference sequence). The ends lost 7 bases at V and 0 bases at J; junction bases unmatched: 12. The CDR3 sequence: CSVQRGGLAGFSYEQYF. CDR3 in DNA: TGCAGTGTTCAGAGAGGGGGACTAGCGGGATTCTCCTACGAGCAGTACTTC.

This chain joins TRBV30 and TRBJ2-7; D unclear. Trimming took off 0 bases at V and 1 base at J, with 7 bases between the two ends. This CDR3 spans 13 amino acids. Germline V gene lookup returns CDR1 GTSNPN and CDR2 SVGIG (reference sequence). CDR3 region: CAWSVGFSYEQYF. The CDR3 DNA sequence: TGTGCCTGGAGTGTAGGATTTTCCTACGAGCAGTACTTC.

This chain uses TRBV10-3 with TRBJ1-4; a weak D match, TRBD1 (5 bases). V lost 3 bases, J lost 8 bases, and 19 bases lay in between. From germline, CDR1 is ENHRY and CDR2 SYGVKD. This CDR3 is 16 amino acids long. CDR3 region: CAISEPSTGGGEKLFF. The DNA for the CDR3 is TGTGCCATCAGTGAACCCTCAACAGGCGGAGGGGAAAAACTGTTTTTT.

The rearrangement uses TRBV7-2 and TRBJ2-7; D not resolved. The germline V gene has CDR1 SGHTA and CDR2 FQGNSA. V was clipped by 5 bases and J by 2 bases, with 19 bases between them. The CDR3 length is 16 residues. The CDR3 loop is CASSAKTPLGPYEQYF. The CDR3 nucleotides read TGTGCCAGCAGCGCGAAAACTCCGTTGGGTCCCTACGAGCAGTACTTC. Together with reference TRBV7-2 and TRBJ2-7, the CDR3 gives the full variable domain: GAGVSQSPSNKVTEKGKDVELRCDPISGHTALYWYRQSLGQGLEFLIYFQGNSAPDKSGLPSDRFSAERTGGSVSTLTIQRTQQEDSAVYLCASSAKTPLGPYEQYFGPGTRLTVT.

This clonotype was observed a handful of times. This sequence joins TRBV6-2 or TRBV6-3 and TRBJ2-1; 9 bases are a match to TRBD2. V lost 8 bases and J lost 7; bases outside the gene matches: 15. The CDR3 consists of 16 residues. Germline values: CDR1 MNHEY, CDR2 SVGEGT. This CDR3 reads CASGTREGLAWNEQFF. CDR3 sequence (DNA): TGTGCCAGCGGTACCAGGGAGGGACTAGCTTGGAATGAGCAGTTCTTC.

This clonotype occurred a few times. The V call is TRBV12-3 or TRBV12-4, the J call TRBJ2-1; TRBD2 aligns across 12 bases. The trim removed 8 bases at V and 8 bases at J, leaving 7 bases unmatched. There are 14 residues in the CDR3. DNA of the CDR3: TGTGCCAGCGGCCTGACTAGCGGGAGCCATGAGCAGTTCTTC. It is translated as CASGLTSGSHEQFF.

The chain has TRBV6-2 or TRBV6-3 and TRBJ2-7; TRBD2 might be the D (6 bases). Germline V gene data show CDR1 as MNHEY and CDR2 as SVGEGT. The V gene lost 2 bases and the J gene lost 6 bases, with 11 bases spanning the gap. The CDR3 sequence is 13 residues long. For the CDR3, the DNA is TGTGCCAGCAGTTACGGCGAGGAGGGCGAGCAGTACTTC. This translates into CASSYGEEGEQYF.

This chain connects TRBV29-1 to TRBJ2-5; D tentatively fits TRBD1 or TRBD2 (5 bases each). The germline V gene has CDR1 SQVTM and CDR2 ANQGSEA. The CDR3 consists of 13 residues. V lost 7 bases to trimming and J lost 5 bases, with 17 bases between them. The chain's CDR3 is CSAESGLAETQYF. Written as DNA, the CDR3 is TGCAGCGCCGAATCGGGGCTTGCGGAGACCCAGTACTTC.

The table lists this clonotype with many counts. The J gene is TRBJ2-7, the V gene TRBV5-1; D uncertain. Germline assignment: CDR1 SGHRS and CDR2 YFSETQ. Trimming took 4 bases from V and 0 from J, leaving 5 bases between them. CDR3 length: 12 residues. CDR3 in DNA: TGCGCCAGCAGCCTTCTCTCCTACGAGCAGTACTTC. Its translation: CASSLLSYEQYF.

This clonotype was counted at least ten times. The chain is built from TRBV6-5 and TRBJ2-5; 8 bases fit TRBD1. CDR1 and CDR2 from the germline V gene are MNHEY and SVGAGI. The CDR3 is 15 residues long. The V and J ends lost 0 bases and 5 bases, in that order; junction bases with no gene match: 5. The CDR3, as DNA: TGTGCCAGCAGTTACTCGAGAGCAGGGGGCGAGACCCAGTACTTC. This sequence encodes CASSYSRAGGETQYF.

This clonotype appeared a few times. This chain uses TRBV2 with TRBJ2-5; tentative D call: TRBD1 (6 bases). From germline, CDR1 is SNHLY and CDR2 FYNNEI. The CDR3 runs to 11 residues. Trimming took off 7 bases at V and 4 bases at J, with 7 bases between the two ends. The CDR3 sequence: CASKQGETQYF. CDR3 sequence (DNA): TGTGCCAGCAAACAGGGAGAGACCCAGTACTTC.

This clonotype was counted at least ten times. This rearrangement joins TRBV20-1 to TRBJ2-7; D is uncertain. Trimming removed 3 bases from V and 0 bases from J, with 15 bases in between. The CDR3 is 15 amino acids. The V gene's germline CDR1 is DFQATT and CDR2 SNEGSKA (reference sequence). The CDR3 DNA sequence: TGCAGTGCTAGCCCCTCGGGCAAGATCTCCTACGAGCAGTACTTC. Its translation is CSASPSGKISYEQYF.

This clonotype was found a few times. The rearrangement uses TRBV5-6 and TRBJ1-4, with a weak D call TRBD1 (5 bases). Germline V gives CDR1 SGHDT, CDR2 YYEEEE. V gave up 2 bases and J gave up 7 bases, with 15 bases separating them. This CDR3 is 15 amino acids long. This chain's CDR3 is CASSFKGTRGEKLFF. The CDR3 region has the DNA TGTGCCAGCAGCTTTAAGGGAACGAGGGGTGAAAAACTGTTTTTT.

The V and J genes are TRBV5-4 and TRBJ2-5, with TRBD2 as a possible D gene (5 bases). CDR3 length: 13 amino acids. Trimming left V 3 bases short and J 5 bases short, with 11 bases between. Per germline, CDR1 SGHNT and CDR2 YYREEE (reference sequence). The CDR3 region has the DNA TGTGCCAGCAGCTGGTGGACGGGGGAGACCCAGTACTTC. Protein: CASSWWTGETQYF.

The chain links TRBV20-1 to TRBJ2-7; 8 positions agree with TRBD1. V lost 3 bases to trimming and J lost 6 bases; unmatched junction nucleotides: 4. This CDR3 contains 12 residues. Germline V gives CDR1 DFQATT, CDR2 SNEGSKA (reference sequence). CDR3 nucleotides: TGCAGTGCTAGGGACAGGGAAATCGAGCAGTACTTC. Amino acids: CSARDREIEQYF.

This clonotype was seen a handful of times. V is TRBV20-1 and J is TRBJ1-6; D possibly corresponds to TRBD1 (6 bases). Looked up from germline, CDR1 is DFQATT and CDR2 is SNEGSKA (reference sequence). The CDR3 runs 15 residues. Trimming took 3 bases from V and 10 from J, leaving 19 bases between them. The CDR3 region is CSASPTRGGNSPLHF. DNA for the CDR3: TGCAGTGCTAGTCCCACGAGGGGGGGCAACTCACCCCTCCACTTT.

The sample holds a few counts of this clonotype. The chain combines TRBV24-1 with TRBJ2-1; D possibly uses TRBD1 or TRBD2 (6 bases each). CDR1 is KGHDR and CDR2 is SFDVKD in the germline V gene. The CDR3 totals 13 residues. Trimming stripped 4 bases from V and 11 bases from J, with 14 bases between. Here the CDR3 reads CATSDGGLYKQFF. In DNA form, the CDR3 reads TGTGCCACCAGTGACGGGGGCCTCTATAAGCAGTTCTTC.

The table lists this clonotype with a few counts. One junction end does not reproduce the germline sequence, and a read error may be involved. The chain uses TRBV7-9 and TRBJ2-1, with D perhaps given as TRBD1 or TRBD2 (5 bases each). CDR1 and CDR2 (germline): SEHNR, FQNEAQ (reference sequence). The CDR3 sequence is 13 residues long. The CDR3 loop is CASSLDGAAPRLF. The CDR3 nucleotides are TGTGCCAGCAGCTTAGACGGGGCGGCGCCTCGGCTCTTC.

This clonotype has a handful of counts. This chain connects TRBV4-2 to TRBJ2-1, with 10 nucleotides matching TRBD2. The V segment lost 0 bases and the J segment 10 bases; nucleotides outside the gene matches: 12. The CDR3 covers 17 residues. Germline V gene lookup returns CDR1 LGHNA and CDR2 YNFKEQ. CDR3 sequence: CASSQDLPSGRRGEQFF. The DNA for the CDR3 is TGTGCCAGCAGCCAAGATCTCCCTAGCGGGAGAAGAGGCGAGCAGTTCTTC.

The CDR3 here is CASSYSGDSSAVFF. In DNA form, the CDR3 reads TGTGCCAGCAGTTACTCGGGGGACTCGAGCGCGGTATTCTTC. J is TRBJ2-1 and V is TRBV6-2 or TRBV6-3; D is perhaps TRBD2 (6 bases). The CDR3 length is 14 residues. CDR1 and CDR2 from the germline V gene are MNHEY and SVGEGT. The ends were cut back, 0 bases at V and 16 bases at J, with 19 bases in the middle.